This TCR beta chain is from a study of long-term antiretroviral therapy in people with HIV. About this clone itself: Its antigen is not identified.

Germline lookup yields CDR1 MNHNY and CDR2 SVGAGI (reference sequence). This CDR3 spans 14 amino acids. V lost 7 bases, J lost 2 bases, and 14 bases lay in between. None of the participants with HIV were treated outside the United States. Study-level findings and limits: Records did not include ART adherence, viral resistance or therapy changes. HIV repertoires covered narrower CDR3 length ranges than controls did. Clones that had undergone expansion before ART dominated the repertoire at all time points.

They ran version v3.0 of the immunoSEQ assay at survey level. Data came from immunoSEQ multiplex PCR; TCRdb stores just in-frame clones and leaves some out. The sample has around 6,700 clones, roughly 85% seen once. This receptor was obtained from a woman between 50 and 59 years old with HIV. The sample in question was unsorted PBMCs, obtained 3.7 years after starting antiretroviral therapy. The chain has TRBV6-6 and TRBJ2-5, with a weak D call TRBD2 (6 bases). The CDR3 here is CASTEVGTQETQYF. The DNA of the CDR3 is TGTGCCAGCACCGAAGTCGGGACTCAAGAGACCCAGTACTTC.